This T cell receptor (beta chain) was found in a study of blood T cell repertoires in COVID-19. Study-wide context: Sites across the United States, Italy and Spain contributed samples from acute and convalescent COVID-19. Sources were T cells, B-cell-depleted T cells, or PBMCs; the material itself was cDNA or gDNA.

The CDR3 runs 13 residues. Germline V gene data show CDR1 as SGHTA and CDR2 as FQGNSA. Trimming took 3 bases from V and 7 from J; bases not matched to a gene: 3. The authors' processing: Reference gene primer amplification gave estimated nucleated cell counts. Generated by immunoSEQ multiplex PCR, the TCRdb table keeps only in-frame clones and is missing some. Clone size and the V and J calls come from that table; the DNA yielded D and trimming. The table includes tens of thousands of clones, 80% to 90% detected once. The receptor's source is a man aged 50 to 60 with acute or convalescent COVID-19. The specimen was peripheral blood. This chain connects TRBV7-2 to TRBJ1-5; 7 bases agree with TRBD1. The CDR3 nucleotides read TGTGCCAGCAGCTTGGGACAGCAACAGCCCCAGCATTTT. Amino acids: CASSLGQQQPQHF.